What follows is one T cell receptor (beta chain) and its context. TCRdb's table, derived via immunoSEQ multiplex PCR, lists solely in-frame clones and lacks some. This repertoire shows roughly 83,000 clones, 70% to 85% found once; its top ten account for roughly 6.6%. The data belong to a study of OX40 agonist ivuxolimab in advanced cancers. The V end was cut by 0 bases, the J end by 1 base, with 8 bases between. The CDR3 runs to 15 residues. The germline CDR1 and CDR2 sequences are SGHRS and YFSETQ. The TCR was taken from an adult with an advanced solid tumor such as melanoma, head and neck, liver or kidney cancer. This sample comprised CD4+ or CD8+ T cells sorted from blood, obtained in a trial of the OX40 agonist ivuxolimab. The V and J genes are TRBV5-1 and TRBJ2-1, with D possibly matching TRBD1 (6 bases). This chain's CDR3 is CASSLEGGSYNEQFF. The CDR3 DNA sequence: TGCGCCAGCAGCTTGGAAGGGGGATCCTACAATGAGCAGTTCTTC.